A selection of T cell receptor beta chains follows, all from one sample in a study of blood T cell repertoires in COVID-19. Assay used: immunoSEQ multiplex PCR; TCRdb lists only in-frame clones, some missing. Of some 260,000 clones in the sample, approximately 86% were seen once. What was sequenced was peripheral blood. These receptor sequences come from a human donor in a cohort sampled during active COVID-19. CDR3s include the opening cysteine and the closing phenylalanine or tryptophan. The order of the fields is D gene, J gene, clone size, CDR3 length, V gene, CDR3 protein, CDR3 DNA. A D gene is named only where the DNA matches it firmly. Expanded clones get a size class; other rows say once, few or many, or leave the size out.

>NA|TRBJ1-2|NA|16|TRBV5-1
CASSPSRQTDNYGYTF
TGCGCCAGCAGCCCCTCTCGACAGACCGACAACTATGGCTACACCTTC
>NA|TRBJ2-7|NA|14|TRBV11-1
CASMMAESSYEQYF
TGTGCCAGCATGATGGCGGAGAGCTCCTACGAGCAGTACTTC
>NA|TRBJ1-5|NA|15|TRBV19
CASSPMPRGDQPQHF
TGTGCCAGTAGTCCGATGCCCCGGGGGGATCAGCCCCAGCATTTT
>NA|TRBJ2-2|NA|14|TRBV19
CASSIALNTGELFF
TGTGCCAGTAGTATAGCCCTGAACACCGGGGAGCTGTTTTTT
>TRBD1|TRBJ1-1|NA|14|TRBV6-6
CASSYSGQGSEAFF
TGTGCCAGCAGTTACTCGGGACAGGGATCTGAAGCTTTCTTT
>NA|TRBJ1-2|once|14|TRBV30
CAWSVRPSGYGYTF
TGTGCCTGGAGTGTCCGCCCTTCGGGCTATGGCTACACCTTC
>NA|TRBJ1-4|NA|15|TRBV5-8
CASSPGDGGSEKLFF
TGTGCCAGCAGCCCCGGGGACGGAGGGAGCGAAAAACTGTTTTTT
>NA|TRBJ2-7|NA|14|TRBV28
CASSLESGSYEQYF
TGTGCCAGCAGTTTGGAGTCCGGCTCCTACGAGCAGTACTTC
>NA|TRBJ1-1|NA|13|TRBV6-5
CASTLTAYTEAFF
TGTGCCAGCACTCTGACAGCCTACACTGAAGCTTTCTTT
>TRBD1|TRBJ2-2|once|15|TRBV5-1
CASSRDRDATGELFF
TGCGCCAGCAGCAGGGACAGGGATGCCACCGGGGAGCTGTTTTTT
>NA|TRBJ2-1|NA|15|TRBV19
CASSNRDYIYNEQFF
TGTGCCAGTAGTAACAGGGACTACATATACAATGAGCAGTTCTTC
>NA|TRBJ1-3|NA|16|TRBV6-5
CASSSHSTTGGNTIYF
TGTGCCAGCAGTTCCCACTCGACAACGGGGGGAAACACCATATATTTT
>NA|TRBJ1-2|NA|13|TRBV6-2/TRBV6-3
CASSYQQGYGYTF
TGTGCCAGCAGTTACCAACAGGGCTATGGCTACACCTTC
>NA|TRBJ2-5|NA|14|TRBV5-1
CASSTSLPRETQYF
TGCGCCAGCAGCACCTCCTTACCCCGGGAGACCCAGTACTTC
>NA|TRBJ1-2|few|14|TRBV7-9
CASSLATQGSGYTF
TGTGCCAGCAGCTTAGCAACTCAGGGGAGTGGCTACACCTTC
>NA|TRBJ1-1|NA|14|TRBV27
CASSLKGKYAEAFF
TGTGCCAGCAGTTTAAAGGGGAAGTACGCTGAAGCTTTCTTT
>NA|TRBJ2-7|once|14|TRBV28
CASSMSGKFYEQYF
TGTGCCAGCAGTATGTCAGGGAAATTTTACGAGCAGTACTTC
>TRBD1|TRBJ1-2|NA|15|TRBV5-1
CASSQSPDRADGYTF
TGCGCCAGCAGCCAATCCCCCGACAGGGCGGATGGCTACACCTTC
>NA|TRBJ2-7|once|14|TRBV19
CASRLTPTTYEQYF
TGTGCCAGTAGACTAACACCTACGACCTACGAGCAGTACTTC
>TRBD1|TRBJ1-6|few|14|TRBV19
CASKLGQGGSPLHF
TGTGCCAGTAAGCTCGGACAGGGTGGCTCACCCCTCCACTTT
>NA|TRBJ2-6|few|15|TRBV18
CASSPGSSGANVLTF
TGTGCCAGCTCACCAGGGAGCTCTGGGGCCAACGTCCTGACTTTC
>TRBD2|TRBJ2-5|NA|14|TRBV6-6
CASRSGGAGETQYF
TGTGCCAGCCGGAGCGGGGGGGCAGGAGAGACCCAGTACTTC
>TRBD1|TRBJ1-2|NA|15|TRBV6-1
CASSEAISGGGGYTF
TGTGCCAGCAGTGAAGCGATCTCAGGGGGCGGTGGCTACACCTTC
>TRBD1|TRBJ2-7|NA|13|TRBV30
CASHATGYYEQYF
TGTGCCTCGCACGCGACAGGGTACTACGAGCAGTACTTC
>NA|TRBJ1-2|NA|12|TRBV10-3
CAIRRANYGYTF
TGTGCCATCAGGAGAGCTAACTATGGCTACACCTTC
>TRBD1|TRBJ1-2|NA|14|TRBV5-1
CASSLETGGDGYTF
TGCGCCAGCAGCTTGGAGACAGGGGGCGATGGCTACACCTTC
>TRBD2|TRBJ2-4|NA|16|TRBV28
CASSSGLAGDKNIQYF
TGTGCCAGCAGCTCGGGACTAGCGGGAGACAAAAACATTCAGTACTTC
>TRBD2|TRBJ2-1|NA|15|TRBV15
CATSRELAGEVEQFF
TGTGCCACCAGCAGAGAACTAGCGGGAGAGGTTGAGCAGTTCTTC
>TRBD2|TRBJ2-1|NA|13|TRBV7-9
CASSLVSGGEKFF
TGTGCCAGCAGCTTAGTCAGCGGGGGGGAGAAGTTCTTC
>TRBD1|TRBJ2-7|few|14|TRBV7-2
CASSLVGTGGEQYF
TGTGCCAGCAGCTTAGTGGGGACAGGTGGGGAGCAGTACTTC
>TRBD2|TRBJ2-7|NA|15|TRBV19
CASSLRGDSSYEQYF
TGTGCCAGTAGCTTACGGGGGGATAGCTCCTACGAGCAGTACTTC